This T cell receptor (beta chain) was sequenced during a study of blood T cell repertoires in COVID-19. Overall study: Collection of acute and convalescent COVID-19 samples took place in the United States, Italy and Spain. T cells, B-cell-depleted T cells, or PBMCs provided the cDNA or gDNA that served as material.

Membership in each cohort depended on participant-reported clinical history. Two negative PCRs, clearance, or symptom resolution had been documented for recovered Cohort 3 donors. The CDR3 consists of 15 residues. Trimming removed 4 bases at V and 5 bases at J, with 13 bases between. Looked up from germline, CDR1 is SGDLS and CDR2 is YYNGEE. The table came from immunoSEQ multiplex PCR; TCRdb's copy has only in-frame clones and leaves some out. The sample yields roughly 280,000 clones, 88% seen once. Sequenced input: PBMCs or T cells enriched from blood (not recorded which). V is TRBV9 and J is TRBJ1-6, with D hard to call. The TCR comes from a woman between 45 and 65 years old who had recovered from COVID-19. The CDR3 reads CASSPESLHNSPLHF. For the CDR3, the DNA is TGTGCCAGCAGCCCCGAGAGTCTCCATAATTCACCCCTCCACTTT. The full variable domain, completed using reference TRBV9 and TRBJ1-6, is DSGVTQTPKHLITATGQRVTLRCSPRSGDLSVYWYQQSLDQGLQFLIQYYNGEERAKGNILERFSAQQFPDLHSELNLSSLELGDSALYFCASSPESLHNSPLHFGNGTRLTVT.